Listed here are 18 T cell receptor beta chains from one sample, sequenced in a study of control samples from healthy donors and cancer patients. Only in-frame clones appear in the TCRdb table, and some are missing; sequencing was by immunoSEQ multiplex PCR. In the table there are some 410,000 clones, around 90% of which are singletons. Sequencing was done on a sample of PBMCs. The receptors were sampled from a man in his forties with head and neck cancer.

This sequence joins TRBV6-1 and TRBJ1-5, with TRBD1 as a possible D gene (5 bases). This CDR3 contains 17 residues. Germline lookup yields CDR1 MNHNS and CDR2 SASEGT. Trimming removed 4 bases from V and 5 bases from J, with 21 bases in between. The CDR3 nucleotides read TGTGCCAGCAGTGTGACCCGAAGGAGAGGGGTGGATCAGCCCCAGCATTTT. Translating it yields CASSVTRRRGVDQPQHF.

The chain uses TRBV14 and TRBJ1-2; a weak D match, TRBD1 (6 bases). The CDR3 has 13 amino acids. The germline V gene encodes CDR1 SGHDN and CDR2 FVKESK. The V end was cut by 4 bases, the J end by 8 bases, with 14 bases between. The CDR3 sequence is CASSPRQEWGYTF. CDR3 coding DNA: TGTGCCAGCAGCCCCCGACAGGAGTGGGGCTACACCTTC.

In DNA, the CDR3 is TGTGCCAGCAGCCCCTTACGGGGGGGCCACAATGAGCAGTTCTTC. Translating gives CASSPLRGGHNEQFF. The rearrangement uses TRBV2 and TRBJ2-1; 8 bases agree with TRBD2. The CDR3 is made up of 15 amino acids. Trimming took 6 bases from V and 5 from J; bases not matched to a gene: 9. In germline, CDR1 is SNHLY, CDR2 FYNNEI. The full variable domain, in which reference TRBV2 and TRBJ2-1 provide the parts outside the CDR3, is EPEVTQTPSHQVTQMGQEVILRCVPISNHLYFYWYRQILGQKVEFLVSFYNNEISEKSEIFDDQFSVERPDGSNFTLKIRSTKLEDSAMYFCASSPLRGGHNEQFFGPGTRLTVL.

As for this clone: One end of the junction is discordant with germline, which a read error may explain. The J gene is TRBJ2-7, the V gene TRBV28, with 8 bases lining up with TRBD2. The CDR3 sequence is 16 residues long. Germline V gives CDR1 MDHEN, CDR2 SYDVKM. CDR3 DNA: TGTGCCAGCAGTCTGATTGCGACGGACTTTTTCCGGGGGGGACACTTC. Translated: CASSLIATDFFRGGHF.

In DNA, the CDR3 is TGTGCCAGCAGCCAGGACAGGATAAACACTGAAGCTTTCTTT. It translates to CASSQDRINTEAFF. V is TRBV6-5 and J is TRBJ1-1; 7 nucleotides match TRBD1. The CDR3 length is 14 residues. Trimming took 6 bases from V and 2 from J; bases not matched to a gene: 6. Germline values: CDR1 MNHEY, CDR2 SVGAGI.

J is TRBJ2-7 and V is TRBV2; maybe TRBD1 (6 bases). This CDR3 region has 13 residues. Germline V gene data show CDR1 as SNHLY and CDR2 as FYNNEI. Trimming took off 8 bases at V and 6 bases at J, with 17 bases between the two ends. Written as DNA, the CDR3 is TGTGCCAGCTTCAGGGGTACCGGGGCCGAGCAGTACTTC. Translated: CASFRGTGAEQYF.

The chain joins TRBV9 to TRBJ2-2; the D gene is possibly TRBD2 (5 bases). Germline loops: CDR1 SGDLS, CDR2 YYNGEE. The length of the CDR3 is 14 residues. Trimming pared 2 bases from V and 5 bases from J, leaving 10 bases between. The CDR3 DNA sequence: TGTGCCAGCAGCGTGAGGGCAAAGACCGGGGAGCTGTTTTTT. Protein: CASSVRAKTGELFF.

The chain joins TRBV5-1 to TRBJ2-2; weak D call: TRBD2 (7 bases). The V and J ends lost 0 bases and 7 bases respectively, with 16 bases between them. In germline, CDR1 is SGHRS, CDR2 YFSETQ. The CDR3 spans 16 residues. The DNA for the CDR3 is TGCGCCAGCAGCTTGGCCCCGGGGGGCCGGAACGGGGAGCTGTTTTTT. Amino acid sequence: CASSLAPGGRNGELFF.

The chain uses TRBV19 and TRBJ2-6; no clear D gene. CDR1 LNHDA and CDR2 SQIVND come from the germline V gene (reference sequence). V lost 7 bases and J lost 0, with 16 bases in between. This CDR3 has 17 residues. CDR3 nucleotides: TGTGCCAGTATCTCCGGAACGTTGGACTCTGGGGCCAACGTCCTGACTTTC. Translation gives CASISGTLDSGANVLTF.

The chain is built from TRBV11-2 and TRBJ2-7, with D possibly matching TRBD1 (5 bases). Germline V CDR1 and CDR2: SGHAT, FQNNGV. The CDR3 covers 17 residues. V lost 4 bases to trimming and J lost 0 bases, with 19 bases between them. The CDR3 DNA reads TGTGCCAGCAGCTCCCCCGATAGACAGAAGTCCTCCTACGAGCAGTACTTC. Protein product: CASSSPDRQKSSYEQYF.

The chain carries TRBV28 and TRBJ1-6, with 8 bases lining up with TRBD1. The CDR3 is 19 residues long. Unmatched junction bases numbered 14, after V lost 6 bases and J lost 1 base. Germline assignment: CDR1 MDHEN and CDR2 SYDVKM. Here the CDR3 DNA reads TGTGCCAGCAGCCCCGGGACAGGCCAAGTTGGGTCCTATAATTCACCCCTCCACTTT. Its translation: CASSPGTGQVGSYNSPLHF.

The CDR3 sequence: CASSPYPPGATNEKLFF. Written as DNA, the CDR3 is TGTGCCAGCAGTCCCTATCCGCCAGGGGCAACTAATGAAAAACTGTTTTTT. The rearrangement uses TRBV27 and TRBJ1-4, with TRBD1 as a possible D gene (6 bases). The CDR3 consists of 17 residues. Germline V gene sequence: CDR1 MNHEY, CDR2 SMNVEV (reference sequence). V dropped 5 bases and J dropped 0 bases, with 16 bases sitting between them.

CDR3 nucleotides: TGTGCCAGCAGCGCGGCTCGGGGAAAGGCTAATGAAAAACTGTTTTTT. It encodes CASSAARGKANEKLFF. V gene TRBV11-2 combines with J gene TRBJ1-4; D gene unclear. Germline CDR1 and CDR2: SGHAT and FQNNGV. The length of the CDR3 is 16 residues. Trimming shortened V by 5 bases and J by 3 bases, and 16 bases separated the two germline ends.

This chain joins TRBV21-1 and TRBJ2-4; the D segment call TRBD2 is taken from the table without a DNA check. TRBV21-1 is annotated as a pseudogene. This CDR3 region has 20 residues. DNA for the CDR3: TGTGCCAGCAATTACCTAGAAGTATCCCCTCGGTCATCCCGTTTAAACATTCAGTACTTC. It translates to CASNYLEVSPRSSRLNIQYF.

The CDR3 region is CASTGLAGDFSYNEQFF. The CDR3 region has the DNA TGTGCCAGCACGGGTCTAGCGGGGGACTTCTCCTACAATGAGCAGTTCTTC. V and J are TRBV27 and TRBJ2-1, with 10 bases that match TRBD2. V trimming: 7 bases; J trimming: 0 bases; junction bases outside the gene matches: 9. The germline CDR1 and CDR2 sequences are MNHEY and SMNVEV (reference sequence). CDR3 length: 17 residues.

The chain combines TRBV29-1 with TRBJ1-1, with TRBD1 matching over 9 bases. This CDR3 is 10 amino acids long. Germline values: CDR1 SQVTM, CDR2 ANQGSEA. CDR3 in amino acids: CTTGGAEAFF. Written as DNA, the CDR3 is TGCACGACAGGGGGGGCCGAAGCTTTCTTT.

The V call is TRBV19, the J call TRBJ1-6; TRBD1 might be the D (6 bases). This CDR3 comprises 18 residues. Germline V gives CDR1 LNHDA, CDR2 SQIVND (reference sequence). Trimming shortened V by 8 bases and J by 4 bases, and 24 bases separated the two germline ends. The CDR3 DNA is TGTGCCAGTTCAGGAGCTGAACAGGGAGAATATTATAATTCACCCCTCCACTTT. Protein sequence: CASSGAEQGEYYNSPLHF.

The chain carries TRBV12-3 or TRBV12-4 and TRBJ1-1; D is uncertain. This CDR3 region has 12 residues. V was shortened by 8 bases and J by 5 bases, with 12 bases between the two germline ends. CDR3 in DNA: TGTGCCAGCCAGGAGTCCGAGACTGAAGCTTTCTTT. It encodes CASQESETEAFF.